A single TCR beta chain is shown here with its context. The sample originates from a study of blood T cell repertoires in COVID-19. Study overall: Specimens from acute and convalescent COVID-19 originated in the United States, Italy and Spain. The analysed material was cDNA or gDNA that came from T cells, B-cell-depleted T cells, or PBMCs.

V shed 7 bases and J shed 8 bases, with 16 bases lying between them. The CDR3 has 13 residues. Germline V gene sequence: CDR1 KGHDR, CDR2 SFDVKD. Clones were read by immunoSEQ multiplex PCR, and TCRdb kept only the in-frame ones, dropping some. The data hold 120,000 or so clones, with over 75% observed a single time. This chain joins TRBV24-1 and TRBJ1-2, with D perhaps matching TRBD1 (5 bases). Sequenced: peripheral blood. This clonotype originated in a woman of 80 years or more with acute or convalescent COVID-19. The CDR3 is CATSLGPGKGYTF. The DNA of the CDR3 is TGTGCCACCAGCTTAGGGCCAGGGAAAGGCTACACCTTC.